Listed here is a single T cell receptor beta chain. Its antigen is not identified. Deletions cut 0 bases from V and 7 bases from J, with 11 bases between. Germline values: CDR1 SGHRS, CDR2 YFSETQ. The CDR3 covers 13 residues. The sample comes from a study of cytomegalovirus exposure and HLA in healthy donors. Use of 60 Vbeta and 13 Jbeta primers characterized the PCR. The table came from immunoSEQ multiplex PCR; TCRdb's copy has only in-frame clones and leaves some out. The sample consists of 60,000 or so clones, about three quarters of them appearing once. Points from the study as a whole: With DRB1 most and HLA-C fewest, TCR association rates differed between HLA loci in a later analysis.

The V gene is TRBV5-1, the J gene TRBJ2-7; perhaps TRBD1 as D (6 bases). This receptor was taken from a female donor in good health and CMV-seronegative. The source material was PBMCs. CDR3 in amino acids: CASSLVKTGEQYF. The CDR3 DNA reads TGCGCCAGCAGCTTGGTGAAGACAGGTGAGCAGTACTTC.